The clone carrying this T cell receptor (beta chain) was seen repeatedly, ten times or more. What it binds is not known. The sample belongs to a study of glioma-infiltrating T cells. Study conclusions and caveats: Only very few CDR3 sequences appeared in both tissue and blood. Tissue-blood divergence was below expectation in non-neoplastic patients, above in gliomas.

The length of the CDR3 is 16 residues. Germline CDR1 SGHRS, CDR2 YFSETQ. The V and J ends lost 0 bases and 8 bases respectively, with 18 bases between them. Using RNA template, CDR3s of TCR alpha and beta were amplified with iRepertoire arm-PCR. One-step reverse transcription and amplification started from around 100-400 ng of tissue mRNA or PBMC total RNA. TCRdb analysed the multiplex PCR reads with MiXCR anew, one entry per CDR3 protein. The sample yields over 80,000 distinct CDR3 sequences, roughly 40% seen once. This TCR derives from a human donor with low-grade glioma or glioblastoma, undergoing nonglioma brain surgery, or in good health (not recorded which). This chain uses TRBV5-1 with TRBJ2-1; D perhaps matches TRBD2 (6 bases). Source material: glioma tissue, nonneoplastic brain tissue, or PBMCs (not recorded which). The CDR3 DNA follows: TGCGCCAGCAGCTTGGTAGGAGGGGAGGTTAGCGATGAGCAGTTCTTC. Its protein product is CASSLVGGEVSDEQFF.